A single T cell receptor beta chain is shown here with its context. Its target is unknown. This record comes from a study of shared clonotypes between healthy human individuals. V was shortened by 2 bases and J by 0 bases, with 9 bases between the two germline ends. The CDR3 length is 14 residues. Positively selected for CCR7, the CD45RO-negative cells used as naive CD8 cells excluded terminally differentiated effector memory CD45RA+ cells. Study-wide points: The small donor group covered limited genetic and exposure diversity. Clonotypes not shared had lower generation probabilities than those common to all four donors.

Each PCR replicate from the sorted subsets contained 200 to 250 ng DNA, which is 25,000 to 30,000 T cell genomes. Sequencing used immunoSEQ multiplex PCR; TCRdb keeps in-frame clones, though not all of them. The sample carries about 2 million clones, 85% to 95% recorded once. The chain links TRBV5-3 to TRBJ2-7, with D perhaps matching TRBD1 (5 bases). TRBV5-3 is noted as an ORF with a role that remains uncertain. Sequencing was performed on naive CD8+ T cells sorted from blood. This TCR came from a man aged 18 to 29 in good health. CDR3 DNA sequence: TGTGCCAGAAGCTTTGGACATGACTCCTACGAGCAGTACTTC. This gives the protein CARSFGHDSYEQYF.